The 22 T cell receptor beta chains listed next were all sequenced from one sample in a study of blood T cells in healthy people across ages. A sample-barcoded 5' primer and a J-beta primer mix were used in a second PCR of roughly 7 to 11 cycles. TCRdb called the 5' RACE reads again in MiXCR, with one record for every CDR3 protein. The sample has fewer than 2,000,000 distinct CDR3 sequences, about 32% seen once. The sequenced sample was blood. All receptors come from a woman in her thirties in good health.

The chain combines TRBV30 with TRBJ1-1; maybe TRBD1 (5 bases). Germline loops: CDR1 GTSNPN, CDR2 SVGIG (reference sequence). This CDR3 has 14 residues. Between the trimmed V and J ends, which lost 4 bases and 5 bases, there was a span of 17 bases. CDR3 region: CAWNTGAGGTEAFF. As DNA, the CDR3 is TGTGCCTGGAACACAGGCGCGGGAGGGACTGAAGCTTTCTTT.

Note on this clonotype: Its ends do not fully match the called genes, so a read error is possible. V is TRBV5-1 and J is TRBJ2-2, with a possible D match to TRBD2 (6 bases). The CDR3 covers 15 residues. CDR1 and CDR2 from the germline V gene are SGHRS and YFSETQ. The CDR3 nucleotides read TGCGCCAGCAGCACCGGGTCCAAATCCGTCGGGGGGCTGTTTTTT. Protein: CASSTGSKSVGGLFF.

CDR3 loop: CASSQIGGSPLLTQYF. CDR3 nucleotides: TGTGCCAGCAGCCAAATAGGCGGGAGTCCGCTCCTGACCCAGTACTTC. The chain uses TRBV14 and TRBJ2-5; 7 bases fit TRBD2. J lost 7 bases, V lost 2 bases, and 13 bases had no gene match. CDR1 is SGHDN, CDR2 FVKESK, per germline. The CDR3 runs to 16 residues.

The rearrangement uses TRBV7-2 and TRBJ1-2; D gene unclear. Germline V gene data show CDR1 as SGHTA and CDR2 as FQGNSA. V was clipped by 4 bases and J by 3 bases, with 12 bases between them. CDR3 length: 14 amino acids. As DNA, the CDR3 is TGTGCCAGCAGCTCCAGCCCAGGAGACTATGGCTACACCTTC. Its protein is CASSSSPGDYGYTF.

The chain carries TRBV20-1 and TRBJ2-7; 8 bases match TRBD1. Trimming at V came to 3 bases and at J to 3 bases, leaving 13 bases not matched to a gene. The CDR3 contains 16 residues. CDR1 is DFQATT and CDR2 is SNEGSKA in the germline V gene (reference sequence). The CDR3 sequence is CSASPIWLGTGYEQYF. The CDR3 coding sequence is TGCAGTGCTAGCCCTATCTGGTTAGGGACAGGCTACGAGCAGTACTTC.

This clonotype was recorded many times. At one of its ends the junction is not consistent with the germline gene, which may arise from a read error. The DNA for the CDR3 is TGCGCCAGCAGCCTTTTGACGGGGAGTTCCTACGAGCAGTACTTC. Translation gives CASSLLTGSSYEQYF. V and J are TRBV6-1 and TRBJ2-7; tentative D call: TRBD2 (5 bases). The CDR3 sequence is 15 residues long. Germline CDR1 is MNHNS and CDR2 is SASEGT.

This clonotype was seen once. The CDR3, as DNA: TGTGCCAGCAGCCGGGGCCTAGCGGGAGTTTTAGATACGCAGTATTTT. This sequence encodes CASSRGLAGVLDTQYF. This chain connects TRBV28 to TRBJ2-3; 10 nucleotides agree with TRBD2. This CDR3 has 16 residues. The germline V gene encodes CDR1 MDHEN and CDR2 SYDVKM. The ends lost 6 bases at V and 5 bases at J; junction bases unmatched: 11.

J is TRBJ2-5 and V is TRBV6-5; D not certain. This CDR3 region has 13 residues. CDR1 MNHEY and CDR2 SVGAGI come from the germline V gene. The V gene lost 7 bases and the J gene lost 4 bases, with 13 bases spanning the gap. The CDR3 region is CASTSPSVETQYF. CDR3 coding DNA: TGTGCCAGCACCTCACCGTCTGTAGAGACCCAGTACTTC.

V gene TRBV5-4 combines with J gene TRBJ2-7; TRBD1 matches 7 bases. J was trimmed by 6 bases and V by 4 bases; bases with no gene match: 7. The CDR3 runs to 13 residues. From germline, CDR1 is SGHNT and CDR2 YYREEE (reference sequence). CDR3 region: CASSPNGDSEQYF. The CDR3, as DNA: TGTGCCAGCAGCCCAAACGGGGACAGCGAGCAGTACTTC.

This chain uses TRBV7-9 with TRBJ1-1; D unclear. V lost 5 bases and J 1 base, leaving 8 bases between the germline ends. The CDR3 spans 13 residues. Germline V gives CDR1 SEHNR, CDR2 FQNEAQ (reference sequence). CDR3 in amino acids: CASSPPQNTEAFF. As DNA, the CDR3 is TGTGCCAGCAGCCCCCCACAGAACACTGAAGCTTTCTTT.

The chain joins TRBV30 to TRBJ2-7; D is perhaps TRBD1 (6 bases). V lost 4 bases to trimming and J lost 7 bases, with 14 bases between them. This CDR3 contains 12 residues. CDR1 is GTSNPN and CDR2 is SVGIG in the germline V gene (reference sequence). The CDR3 DNA reads as TGTGCCTGGAACAGGGACCTGGAAGAGCAGTACTTC. This encodes CAWNRDLEEQYF. The whole variable domain, remainder taken from reference TRBV30 and TRBJ2-7, is SQTIHQWPATLVQPVGSPLSLECTVEGTSNPNLYWYRQAAGRGLQLLFYSVGIGQISSEVPQNLSASRPQDRQFILSSKKLLLSDSGFYLCAWNRDLEEQYFGPGTRLTVT.

This clonotype was found a few times. The chain couples TRBV4-1 to TRBJ2-5; TRBD1 is a possible D gene (6 bases). V shed 4 bases and J shed 5 bases, with 17 bases lying between them. Germline loops: CDR1 MGHRA, CDR2 YSYEKL. This CDR3 has 15 amino acids. The CDR3 DNA reads as TGCGCCAGCAGCCCCCTCACAGGGTCCGTCGAGACCCAGTACTTC. Amino acids: CASSPLTGSVETQYF.

This chain links TRBV5-1 with TRBJ2-3, with 11 bases fitting TRBD1. Germline V gene data show CDR1 as SGHRS and CDR2 as YFSETQ. This CDR3 region has 16 residues. After removal of 4 bases from V and 4 bases from J, the junction contained 8 bases not matched to a gene. The CDR3 region has the DNA TGCGCCAGCAGCGCAGGACAGGGGGCGCGTGCAGATACGCAGTATTTT. Its protein is CASSAGQGARADTQYF.

This clonotype turned up a few times. The chain combines TRBV6-4 with TRBJ2-1; D remains ambiguous. V was shortened by 7 bases and J by 0 bases, with 16 bases between the two germline ends. CDR1 is MRHNA, CDR2 SNTAGT, per germline. This CDR3 is 16 amino acids long. The CDR3 loop is CASTPPDLSSYNEQFF. The CDR3 nucleotides read TGTGCCAGCACTCCACCGGACCTGAGCTCCTACAATGAGCAGTTCTTC.

The rearrangement links TRBV6-5 to TRBJ1-4, with D unclear. This CDR3 comprises 14 residues. Germline V gene sequence: CDR1 MNHEY, CDR2 SVGAGI. V lost 5 bases and J 8 bases, leaving 15 bases between the germline ends. CDR3 sequence reads: CASSPFINGEKLFF. Written as DNA, the CDR3 is TGTGCCAGCAGTCCATTTATTAACGGAGAAAAACTGTTTTTT.

This clonotype was counted ten times or more. The chain links TRBV11-2 to TRBJ2-3, with D unresolved. Trimming shortened V by 3 bases and J by 3 bases, and 10 bases separated the two germline ends. The CDR3 extends over 14 amino acids. Germline-derived CDR1 and CDR2 are SGHAT and FQNNGV. CDR3 bases: TGTGCCAGCAGCTTCCCATTATTAACAGATACGCAGTATTTT. Residues: CASSFPLLTDTQYF.

At least ten counts were recorded for this clonotype. The CDR3 spells CASSLRGVGHEQYF. DNA of the CDR3: TGCGCCAGCAGCCTCCGTGGGGTGGGGCACGAGCAGTACTTC. The chain joins TRBV4-1 to TRBJ2-7; possibly TRBD1 for D (5 bases). V was pared by 4 bases and J by 5 bases, with 15 bases between. The CDR3 is 14 residues long. Germline V gene lookup returns CDR1 MGHRA and CDR2 YSYEKL.

J is TRBJ1-2 and V is TRBV7-3; perhaps TRBD1 as D (5 bases). V was trimmed by 3 bases and J by 3 bases, leaving 14 bases between them. In germline, CDR1 is SGHTA, CDR2 FQGTGA. The CDR3 runs 15 residues. In nucleotides, the CDR3 is TGTGCCAGCAGCTTCTTTCCGGACAATGACTATGGCTACACCTTC. It translates to CASSFFPDNDYGYTF. Based on the CDR3 plus reference TRBV7-3 and TRBJ1-2, the full variable domain is GAGVSQTPSNKVTEKGKYVELRCDPISGHTALYWYRQSLGQGPEFLIYFQGTGAADDSGLPNDRFFAVRPEGSVSTLKIQRTERGDSAVYLCASSFFPDNDYGYTFGSGTRLTVV.

The J gene is TRBJ2-7, the V gene TRBV5-1, with TRBD2 matching 8 bases. Trimming at V came to 0 bases and at J to 4 bases, leaving 6 bases not matched to a gene. The CDR3 extends over 15 amino acids. Germline lookup yields CDR1 SGHRS and CDR2 YFSETQ. This CDR3 reads CASSLGVAGPYEQYF. CDR3 nucleotides: TGCGCCAGCAGCTTGGGGGTAGCGGGACCGTACGAGCAGTACTTC.

The chain employs TRBV18 and TRBJ1-5; D might be TRBD1 (5 bases). V lost 6 bases to trimming and J lost 3 bases, with 12 bases between them. Germline CDR1 KGHSH, CDR2 LQKENI. The CDR3 length is 14 residues. CDR3 DNA: TGTGCCAGCTCTTCGGGACGGAACAATCAGCCCCAGCATTTT. Its translation: CASSSGRNNQPQHF.

The chain employs TRBV5-6 and TRBJ2-1; 9 bases match TRBD2. The DNA end is more similar to TRBJ2-7, so the J call may be wrong. The CDR3 spans 17 residues. Germline V gives CDR1 SGHDT, CDR2 YYEEEE. CDR3 coding DNA: TGTGCCAGCAGCTTGGGGCTGACTAGCGGAGGCTACAATGAGCAGTACTTC. Translating gives CASSLGLTSGGYNEQYF.

This clonotype has more than one count but fewer than ten. V is TRBV10-3 and J is TRBJ1-2, with D perhaps TRBD1 (6 bases). V gave up 0 bases and J gave up 4 bases, with 15 bases separating them. Germline V gene sequence: CDR1 ENHRY, CDR2 SYGVKD. The CDR3 is 16 amino acids. The CDR3 coding sequence is TGTGCCATCAGTGAGTCTACAGGGTTATATGGCTATGGCTACACCTTC. It encodes CAISESTGLYGYGYTF.